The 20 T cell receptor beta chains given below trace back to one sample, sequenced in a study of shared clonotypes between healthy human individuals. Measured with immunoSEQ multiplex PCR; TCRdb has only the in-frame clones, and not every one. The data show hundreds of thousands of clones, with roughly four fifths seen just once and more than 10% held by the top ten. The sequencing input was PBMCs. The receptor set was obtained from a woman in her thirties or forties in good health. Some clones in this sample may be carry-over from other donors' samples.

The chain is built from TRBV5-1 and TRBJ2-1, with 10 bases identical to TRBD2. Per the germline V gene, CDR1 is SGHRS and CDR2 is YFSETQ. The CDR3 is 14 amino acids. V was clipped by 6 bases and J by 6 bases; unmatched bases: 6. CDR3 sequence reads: CASNLAGVGNEQFF. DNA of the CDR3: TGCGCCAGCAACCTAGCGGGAGTGGGCAATGAGCAGTTCTTC.

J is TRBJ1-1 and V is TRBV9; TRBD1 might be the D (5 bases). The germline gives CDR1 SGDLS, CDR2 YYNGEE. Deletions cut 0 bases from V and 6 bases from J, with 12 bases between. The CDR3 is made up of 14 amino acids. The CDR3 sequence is CASSVVTGQAEAFF. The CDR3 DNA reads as TGTGCCAGCAGCGTAGTTACAGGTCAGGCTGAAGCTTTCTTT.

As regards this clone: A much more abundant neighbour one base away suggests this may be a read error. CDR3 in amino acids: CAWRTSGQRLTRYF. The CDR3 nucleotides read TGTGCCTGGAGGACGTCGGGACAAAGGCTGACCCGGTACTTC. V and J are TRBV30 and TRBJ2-5; TRBD1 is a possible D gene (6 bases). Per germline, CDR1 GTSNPN and CDR2 SVGIG (reference sequence). The CDR3 extends over 14 amino acids.

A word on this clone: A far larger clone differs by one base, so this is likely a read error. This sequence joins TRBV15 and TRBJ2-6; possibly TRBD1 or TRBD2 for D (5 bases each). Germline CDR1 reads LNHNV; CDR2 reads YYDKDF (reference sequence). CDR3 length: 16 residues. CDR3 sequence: CATSRGGARGANALTF. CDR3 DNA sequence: TGTGCCACCAGCAGAGGAGGGGCGCGTGGGGCCAACGCCCTGACTTTC.

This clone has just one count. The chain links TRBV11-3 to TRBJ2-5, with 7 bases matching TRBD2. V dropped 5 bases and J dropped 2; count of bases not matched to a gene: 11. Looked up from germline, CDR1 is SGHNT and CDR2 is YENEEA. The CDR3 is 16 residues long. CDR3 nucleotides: TGTGCCAGCAGCCGGTTGGGAGGGTCCCTACAAGAGACCCAGTACTTC. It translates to CASSRLGGSLQETQYF.

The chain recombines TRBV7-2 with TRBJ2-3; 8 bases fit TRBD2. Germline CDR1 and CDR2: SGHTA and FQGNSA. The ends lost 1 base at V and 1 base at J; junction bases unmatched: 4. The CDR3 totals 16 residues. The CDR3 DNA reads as TGTGCCAGCAGCTTAGTTGCGGGAGGAGGCACAGATACGCAGTATTTT. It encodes CASSLVAGGGTDTQYF.

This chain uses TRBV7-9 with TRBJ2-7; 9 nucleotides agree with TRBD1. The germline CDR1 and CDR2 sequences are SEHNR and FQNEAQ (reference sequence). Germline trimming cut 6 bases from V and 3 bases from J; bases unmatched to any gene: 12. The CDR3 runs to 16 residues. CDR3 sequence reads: CASSRLPGQGLYEQYF. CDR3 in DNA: TGTGCCAGCAGTAGACTTCCGGGACAGGGACTCTACGAGCAGTACTTC.

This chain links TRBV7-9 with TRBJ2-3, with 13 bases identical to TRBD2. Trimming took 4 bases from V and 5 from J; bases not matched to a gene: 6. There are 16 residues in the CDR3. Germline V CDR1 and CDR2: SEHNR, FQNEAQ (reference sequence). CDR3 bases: TGTGCCAGCAGCTCCGGACTAGCGGGAGACCTAGATACGCAGTATTTT. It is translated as CASSSGLAGDLDTQYF.

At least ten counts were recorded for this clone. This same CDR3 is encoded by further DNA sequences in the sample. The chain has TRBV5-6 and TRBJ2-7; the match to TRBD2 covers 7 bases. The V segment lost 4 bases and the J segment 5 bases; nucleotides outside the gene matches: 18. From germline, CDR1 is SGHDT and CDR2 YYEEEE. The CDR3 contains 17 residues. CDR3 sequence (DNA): TGTGCCAGCAGCGCCTGGCAATTGCGGGAGCCGGAGGACGAGCAGTACTTC. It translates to CASSAWQLREPEDEQYF.

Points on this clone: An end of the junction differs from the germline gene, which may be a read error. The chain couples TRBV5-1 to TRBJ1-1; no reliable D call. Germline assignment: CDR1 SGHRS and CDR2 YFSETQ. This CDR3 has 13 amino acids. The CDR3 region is CASSSLDEGEAFF. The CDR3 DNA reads TGCGCCAGCAGCTCCCTGGACGAGGGCGAAGCCTTCTTT.

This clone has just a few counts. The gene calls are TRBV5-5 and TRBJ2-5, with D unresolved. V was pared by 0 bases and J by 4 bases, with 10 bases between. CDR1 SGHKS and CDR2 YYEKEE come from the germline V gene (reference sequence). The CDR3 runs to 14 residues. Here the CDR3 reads CASSLGGNGETQYF. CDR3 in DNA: TGTGCCAGCAGCTTGGGGGGAAACGGAGAGACCCAGTACTTC.

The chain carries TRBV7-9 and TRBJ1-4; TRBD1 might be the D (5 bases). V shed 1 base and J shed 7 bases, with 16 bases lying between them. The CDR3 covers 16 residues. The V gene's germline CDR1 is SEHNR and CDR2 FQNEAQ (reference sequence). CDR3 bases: TGTGCCAGCAGCTTAGATGGGCCAGGGTTCAGTGAAAAACTGTTTTTT. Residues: CASSLDGPGFSEKLFF.

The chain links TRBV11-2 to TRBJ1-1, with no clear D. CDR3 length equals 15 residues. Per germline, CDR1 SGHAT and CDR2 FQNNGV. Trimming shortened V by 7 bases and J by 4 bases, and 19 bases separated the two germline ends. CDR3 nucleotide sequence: TGTGCCAGCACCCTAAGGAAAGTCCTGGGCACTGAAGCTTTCTTT. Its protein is CASTLRKVLGTEAFF.

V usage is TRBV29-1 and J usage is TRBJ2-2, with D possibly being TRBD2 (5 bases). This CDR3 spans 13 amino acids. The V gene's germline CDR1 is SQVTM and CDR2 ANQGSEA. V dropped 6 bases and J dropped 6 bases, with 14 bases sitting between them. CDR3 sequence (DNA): TGCAGCGTATCTACGGGAAGGGCCGGGGAGCTGTTTTTT. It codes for CSVSTGRAGELFF.

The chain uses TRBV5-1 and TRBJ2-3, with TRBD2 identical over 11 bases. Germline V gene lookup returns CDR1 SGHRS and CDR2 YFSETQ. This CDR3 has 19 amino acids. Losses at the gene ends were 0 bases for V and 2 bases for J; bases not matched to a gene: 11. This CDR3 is CASSLGSSGRPGATDTQYF. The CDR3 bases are TGCGCCAGCAGCTTGGGCTCTAGCGGGAGGCCTGGGGCCACAGATACGCAGTATTTT.

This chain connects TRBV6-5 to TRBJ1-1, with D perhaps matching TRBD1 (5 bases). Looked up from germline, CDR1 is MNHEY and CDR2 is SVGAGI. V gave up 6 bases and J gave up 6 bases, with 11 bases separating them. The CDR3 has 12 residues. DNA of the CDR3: TGTGCCAGCAGCCGGGGGGACGCTGAAGCTTTCTTT. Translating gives CASSRGDAEAFF.

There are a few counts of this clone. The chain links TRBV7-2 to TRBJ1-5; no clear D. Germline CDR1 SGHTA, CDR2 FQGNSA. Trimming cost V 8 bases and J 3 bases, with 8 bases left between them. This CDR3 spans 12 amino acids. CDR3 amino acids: CASRQYNQPQHF. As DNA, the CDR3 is TGTGCCAGCCGACAATACAATCAGCCCCAGCATTTT. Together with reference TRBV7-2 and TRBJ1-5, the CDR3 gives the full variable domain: GAGVSQSPSNKVTEKGKDVELRCDPISGHTALYWYRQSLGQGLEFLIYFQGNSAPDKSGLPSDRFSAERTGGSVSTLTIQRTQQEDSAVYLCASRQYNQPQHFGDGTRLSIL.

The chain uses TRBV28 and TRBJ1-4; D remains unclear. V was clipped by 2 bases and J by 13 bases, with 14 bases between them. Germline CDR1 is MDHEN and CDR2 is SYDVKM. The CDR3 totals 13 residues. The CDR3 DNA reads TGTGCCAGCAGTTTAACCGGGCCCGAGGGACTGTTTTTT. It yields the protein CASSLTGPEGLFF.

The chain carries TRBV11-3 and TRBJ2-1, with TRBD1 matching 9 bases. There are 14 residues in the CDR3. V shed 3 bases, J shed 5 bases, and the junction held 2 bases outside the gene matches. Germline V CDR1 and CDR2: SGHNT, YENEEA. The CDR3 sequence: CASSFGQGNNEQFF. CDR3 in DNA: TGTGCCAGCAGCTTTGGACAGGGGAACAATGAGCAGTTCTTC.

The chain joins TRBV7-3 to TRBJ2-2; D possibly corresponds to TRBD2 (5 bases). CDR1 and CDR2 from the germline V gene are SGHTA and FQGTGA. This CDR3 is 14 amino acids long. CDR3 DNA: TGTGCGACCTCTCGGGGTTTCCACGGCGGGGAGCTGTTTTTT. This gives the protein CATSRGFHGGELFF.